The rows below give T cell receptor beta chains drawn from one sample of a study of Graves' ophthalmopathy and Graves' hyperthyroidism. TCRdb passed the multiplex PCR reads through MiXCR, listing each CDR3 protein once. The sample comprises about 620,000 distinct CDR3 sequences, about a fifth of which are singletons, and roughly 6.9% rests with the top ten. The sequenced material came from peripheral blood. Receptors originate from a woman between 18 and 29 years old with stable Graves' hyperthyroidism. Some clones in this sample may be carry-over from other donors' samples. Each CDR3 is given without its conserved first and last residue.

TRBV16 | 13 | ASSPRDTPGETQY
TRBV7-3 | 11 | ASSLSPNYEQY
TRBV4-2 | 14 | ASSQSATRTGSGYT
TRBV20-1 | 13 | SARIWGGNSYEQY
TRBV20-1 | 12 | SALQLSSNQPQH
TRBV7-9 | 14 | ASAYERDSYNSPLH
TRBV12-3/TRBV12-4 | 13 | ASSSGTDWGPIQY
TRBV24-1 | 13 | ATSDQTGELETQY
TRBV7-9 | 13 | ASSLRVDNTGELF
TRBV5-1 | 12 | ASSLFTGTPEAF
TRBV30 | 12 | AWSVAGGRIEQY
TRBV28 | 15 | ASTEQGWRLHPLGYT
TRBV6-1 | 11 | ASSESSSYEQY
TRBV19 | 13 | ASSISDRTFQPQH
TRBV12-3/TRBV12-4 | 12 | ASSYGTGAYGYT
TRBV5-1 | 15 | ASSLAWRGKTNYGYT
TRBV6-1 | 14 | ASISGGGGAGDTQY
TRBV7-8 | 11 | ASSLATLWEQY
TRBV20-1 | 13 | SAREDRGLGTEAF
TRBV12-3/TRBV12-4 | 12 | ASSLASSNQPQH
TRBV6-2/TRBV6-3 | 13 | ASRPGGSYTGELF
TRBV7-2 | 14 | ASSLAAAIANYGYT